The 27 T cell receptor beta chains presented below share a single source sample, sequenced in a study of blood T cell repertoires in COVID-19. The data were produced by immunoSEQ multiplex PCR, yet TCRdb's version contains in-frame clones alone and is incomplete. The table includes 200,000 or so clones, less than 90% detected once. The source material was peripheral blood. The receptors derive from a woman of 80 years or more with COVID-19, enrolled during active disease.

The chain carries TRBV11-2 and TRBJ2-5; a possible D gene is TRBD2 (6 bases). The germline V gene encodes CDR1 SGHAT and CDR2 FQNNGV. V was pared by 5 bases and J by 12 bases, with 13 bases between. The CDR3 runs 11 residues. The CDR3: CASSAGLLEYF. Written as DNA, the CDR3 is TGTGCCAGCAGCGCGGGACTCCTCGAGTACTTC. Together with reference TRBV11-2 and TRBJ2-5, the CDR3 gives the full variable domain: EAGVAQSPRYKIIEKRQSVAFWCNPISGHATLYWYQQILGQGPKLLIQFQNNGVVDDSQLPKDRFSAERLKGVDSTLKIQPAKLEDSAVYLCASSAGLLEYFGPGTRLLVL.

The chain joins TRBV2 to TRBJ2-5, with D perhaps TRBD2 (6 bases). Germline V gives CDR1 SNHLY, CDR2 FYNNEI. The CDR3 has 11 amino acids. The V end lost 6 bases, the J end lost 5 bases, and 7 bases lay between the germline ends. The CDR3 protein is CASRLAETQYF. CDR3 sequence (DNA): TGTGCCAGCAGGCTAGCGGAGACCCAGTACTTC. The full variable domain, its missing parts supplied by reference TRBV2 and TRBJ2-5, is EPEVTQTPSHQVTQMGQEVILRCVPISNHLYFYWYRQILGQKVEFLVSFYNNEISEKSEIFDDQFSVERPDGSNFTLKIRSTKLEDSAMYFCASRLAETQYFGPGTRLLVL.

The V and J genes are TRBV7-2 and TRBJ1-1, with TRBD1 matching over 9 bases. CDR1 and CDR2 (germline): SGHTA, FQGNSA. CDR3 size: 16 residues. V lost 5 bases to trimming and J lost 1 base; unmatched junction nucleotides: 8. CDR3: CASSPSGTGSNTEAFF. DNA of the CDR3: TGTGCCAGCAGCCCATCAGGGACAGGGTCGAACACTGAAGCTTTCTTT.

This clone has only a few counts. The chain is built from TRBV6-6 and TRBJ1-3; possible D gene TRBD1, 6 bases. Trimming left V 2 bases short and J 2 bases short, with 13 bases between. Germline loops: CDR1 MNHNY, CDR2 SVGAGI (reference sequence). The CDR3 spans 16 residues. This CDR3 reads CASSYGQPAAGNTIYF. The CDR3 coding sequence is TGTGCCAGCAGTTACGGACAGCCAGCCGCTGGAAACACCATATATTTT.

The sample holds a few counts of this clone. This chain joins TRBV28 and TRBJ2-2; perhaps TRBD2 as D (5 bases). The CDR3 contains 16 residues. Per the germline V gene, CDR1 is MDHEN and CDR2 is SYDVKM. The V gene lost 6 bases and the J gene lost 1 base, with 15 bases spanning the gap. The chain's CDR3 is CASSPSRAGNTGELFF. The CDR3 nucleotides are TGTGCCAGCAGCCCTAGTCGGGCGGGGAACACCGGGGAGCTGTTTTTT.

J is TRBJ2-1 and V is TRBV18, with 8 bases identical to TRBD2. The CDR3 loop spans 17 amino acids. J lost 0 bases, V lost 4 bases, and 8 bases had no gene match. In germline, CDR1 is KGHSH, CDR2 LQKENI. CDR3: CASSRNRGGSSYNEQFF. As DNA, the CDR3 is TGTGCCAGCTCACGGAATCGCGGGGGGAGCTCCTACAATGAGCAGTTCTTC.

The rearrangement joins TRBV11-2 to TRBJ2-5; D is ambiguous. V shed 0 bases and J shed 7 bases, with 9 bases lying between them. The CDR3 contains 13 residues. Germline lookup yields CDR1 SGHAT and CDR2 FQNNGV. This CDR3 is CASSLESSGTQYF. Written as DNA, the CDR3 is TGTGCCAGCAGCTTAGAGTCTTCGGGGACCCAGTACTTC.

The chain links TRBV24-1 to TRBJ1-5; D gene ambiguous. V was clipped by 9 bases and J by 3 bases, with 11 bases between them. This CDR3 has 13 amino acids. Germline CDR1 and CDR2: KGHDR and SFDVKD. The CDR3, as DNA: TGTGCCACCCAAGACACTCCCAATCAGCCCCAGCATTTT. Translating gives CATQDTPNQPQHF.

The chain employs TRBV4-1 and TRBJ2-1, with D maybe TRBD1 (7 bases). The CDR3 consists of 16 residues. Germline V gene sequence: CDR1 MGHRA, CDR2 YSYEKL. V was pared by 4 bases and J by 9 bases, with 22 bases between. The CDR3 sequence: CASSRRGGREVVEQFF. CDR3 in DNA: TGCGCCAGCAGCCGAAGAGGGGGCAGGGAGGTTGTTGAGCAGTTCTTC.

This chain joins TRBV5-8 and TRBJ2-7; 12 bases map to TRBD2. The CDR3 runs 16 residues. V dropped 6 bases and J dropped 1; count of bases not matched to a gene: 8. Germline-derived CDR1 and CDR2 are SGHTS and YDEGEE. Here the CDR3 reads CASTLPGLAGSYEQYV. The CDR3 DNA follows: TGTGCCAGCACCCTACCAGGACTAGCGGGATCCTACGAGCAGTACGTC.

The gene calls are TRBV18 and TRBJ2-1; 9 positions agree with TRBD1. Germline values: CDR1 KGHSH, CDR2 LQKENI. Losses at the gene ends were 3 bases for V and 7 bases for J; bases not matched to a gene: 10. This CDR3 contains 16 residues. CDR3: CASSPPGQGPNNEQFF. The CDR3 DNA sequence: TGTGCCAGCTCACCCCCGGGACAGGGCCCTAATAATGAGCAGTTCTTC.

For this clone: The missing conserved phenylalanine or tryptophan at the end of this CDR3 makes a read error likely. This rearrangement joins TRBV7-9 to TRBJ1-2, with TRBD1 identical over 8 bases. The CDR3 is 12 residues long. Germline assignment: CDR1 SEHNR and CDR2 FQNEAQ (reference sequence). J was trimmed by 8 bases and V by 2 bases; bases with no gene match: 1. CDR3 bases: TGTGCCAGCAGCTTAACAGGGGGAGGCTACACCCTC. It is translated as CASSLTGGGYTL.

In its sample, this clone was seen once. The V gene is TRBV7-2, the J gene TRBJ2-3; TRBD1 matches 9 bases. The CDR3 has 14 amino acids. The V gene end was trimmed by 5 bases and the J gene end by 4 bases; junction bases not matched to a gene: 4. The V gene's germline CDR1 is SGHTA and CDR2 FQGNSA. CDR3 bases: TGTGCCAGCAGCGCCAACAGGGGGCCAGATACGCAGTATTTT. Its protein is CASSANRGPDTQYF. The variable domain in full, completed from reference TRBV7-2 and TRBJ2-3, reads GAGVSQSPSNKVTEKGKDVELRCDPISGHTALYWYRQSLGQGLEFLIYFQGNSAPDKSGLPSDRFSAERTGGSVSTLTIQRTQQEDSAVYLCASSANRGPDTQYFGPGTRLTVL.

The rearrangement uses TRBV29-1 and TRBJ1-1; TRBD1 aligns across 8 bases. Per germline, CDR1 SQVTM and CDR2 ANQGSEA. The CDR3 has 12 residues. V was clipped by 4 bases and J by 6 bases; unmatched bases: 4. CDR3 sequence: CSVVQGASEAFF. The CDR3 DNA follows: TGCAGCGTTGTTCAGGGGGCTTCTGAAGCTTTCTTT.

The count of this clone is one. This rearrangement joins TRBV10-2 to TRBJ1-5; D gene unclear. The CDR3 is 12 residues long. Trimming left V 10 bases short and J 0 bases short, with 7 bases between. Germline V CDR1 and CDR2: WSHSY, SAAADI. CDR3 protein: CAISFSNQPQHF. The CDR3 DNA follows: TGCGCCATCAGCTTTAGCAATCAGCCCCAGCATTTT.

The rearrangement uses TRBV19 and TRBJ1-4; 9 bases agree with TRBD1. Germline V lookup: CDR1 LNHDA, CDR2 SQIVND (reference sequence). The V and J ends lost 8 bases and 10 bases, in that order; junction bases with no gene match: 11. CDR3 length: 14 amino acids. For the CDR3, the DNA is TGTGCCAGTGGACCGGGACAGGGTATTGGAAAACTGTTTTTT. Its translation is CASGPGQGIGKLFF. The complete variable domain, with remaining parts taken from reference TRBV19 and TRBJ1-4, reads DGGITQSPKYLFRKEGQNVTLSCEQNLNHDAMYWYRQDPGQGLRLIYYSQIVNDFQKGDIAEGYSVSREKKESFPLTVTSAQKNPTAFYLCASGPGQGIGKLFFGSGTQLSVL.

This sequence joins TRBV5-3 and TRBJ2-7; 8 bases agree with TRBD1. TRBV5-3 is reported as an ORF; its role is uncertain. V was pared by 6 bases and J by 4 bases, with 9 bases of the junction left unmatched. CDR3 length: 14 amino acids. CDR3 region: CARTRDRRAYEQYF. Here the CDR3 DNA reads TGTGCCAGAACCCGGGACAGGAGAGCTTACGAGCAGTACTTC.

The rearrangement links TRBV28 to TRBJ2-1, with D possibly matching TRBD2 (5 bases). Germline V gives CDR1 MDHEN, CDR2 SYDVKM. V was cut by 6 bases and J by 3 bases, with 9 bases left in between. This CDR3 is 13 amino acids long. The CDR3 DNA sequence: TGTGCCAGCAGCTTAGCGATCTACAATGAGCAGTTCTTC. It translates to CASSLAIYNEQFF.

The gene calls are TRBV27 and TRBJ2-5; D perhaps matches TRBD2 (6 bases). The CDR3 spans 15 residues. CDR1 and CDR2 (germline): MNHEY, SMNVEV (reference sequence). Trimming pared 5 bases from V and 6 bases from J, leaving 19 bases between. In DNA form, the CDR3 reads TGTGCCAGCAGTCGGAACGGGGGAGTTACCAAGACCCAGTACTTC. Residues: CASSRNGGVTKTQYF.

The rearrangement uses TRBV9 and TRBJ2-3, with D possibly TRBD1 on 5 matching bases. Trimming cost V 4 bases and J 1 base, with 13 bases left between them. The length of the CDR3 is 15 residues. CDR1 and CDR2 from the germline V gene are SGDLS and YYNGEE. CDR3 protein: CASSLTTVGTDTQYF. In DNA form, the CDR3 reads TGTGCCAGCAGCTTAACGACAGTCGGCACAGATACGCAGTATTTT.

The chain combines TRBV9 with TRBJ2-1; 9 bases are a match to TRBD2. Germline V gene data show CDR1 as SGDLS and CDR2 as YYNGEE. Trimming at V came to 3 bases and at J to 7 bases, leaving 8 bases not matched to a gene. The CDR3 loop spans 15 amino acids. Here the CDR3 reads CASSATASGVNEQFF. CDR3 DNA: TGTGCCAGCAGCGCTACGGCTAGCGGGGTTAATGAGCAGTTCTTC.

This clone was detected a few times. The chain uses TRBV6-5 and TRBJ1-5; TRBD1 matches at 7 bases. The length of the CDR3 is 14 residues. Germline CDR1 and CDR2: MNHEY and SVGAGI. V was clipped by 5 bases and J by 7 bases; unmatched bases: 8. The CDR3 loop reads CASSPDRVGQPQHF. CDR3 in DNA: TGTGCCAGCAGTCCCGACAGGGTCGGCCAGCCCCAGCATTTT.

V and J are TRBV19 and TRBJ1-1; no reliable D call. Trimming pared 5 bases from V and 4 bases from J, leaving 11 bases between. This CDR3 contains 13 residues. Germline CDR1 and CDR2: LNHDA and SQIVND (reference sequence). CDR3 in amino acids: CASSYSRSTEAFF. The CDR3 nucleotides read TGTGCCAGTAGTTATTCCCGGAGCACTGAAGCTTTCTTT.

This sequence joins TRBV28 and TRBJ2-2; D may be TRBD1 (5 bases). The CDR3 is 16 residues long. Per the germline V gene, CDR1 is MDHEN and CDR2 is SYDVKM. The V and J ends lost 5 bases and 3 bases respectively, with 16 bases between them. CDR3 sequence: CASSVQGWGDTGELFF. Written as DNA, the CDR3 is TGTGCCAGCAGTGTTCAGGGTTGGGGCGACACCGGGGAGCTGTTTTTT.

This clone was observed a few times. The rearrangement links TRBV6-6 to TRBJ1-6; D gene uncertain. The V end was cut by 2 bases, the J end by 6 bases, with 14 bases between. The length of the CDR3 is 16 residues. The germline V gene encodes CDR1 MNHNY and CDR2 SVGAGI (reference sequence). The CDR3 loop reads CASSYPIGEGNSPLHF. In DNA, the CDR3 is TGTGCCAGCAGTTACCCGATCGGGGAGGGTAATTCACCCCTCCACTTT.

The CDR3 DNA reads TGTGCCAGCAGTACGACAGGGGGCGAAGAAGGAGGGGGCTACACCTTC. Its translation: CASSTTGGEEGGGYTF. The genes are TRBV28 and TRBJ1-2; 10 bases line up with TRBD1. V was pared by 5 bases and J by 8 bases, with 14 bases of the junction left unmatched. CDR3 length: 16 amino acids. Germline CDR1 and CDR2: MDHEN and SYDVKM.

The chain couples TRBV5-6 to TRBJ2-7; a possible D gene is TRBD1 (7 bases). V lost 3 bases and J 2 bases, leaving 12 bases between the germline ends. Germline loops: CDR1 SGHDT, CDR2 YYEEEE. The CDR3 contains 14 residues. The CDR3 bases are TGTGCCAGCAGCTGGCGGGACAGCACCTACGAGCAGTACGTC. Translation gives CASSWRDSTYEQYV.